Following are 7 T cell receptor beta chains from one sample sequenced in a study of siplizumab effects on memory and regulatory T cells. The repertoire was sequenced with immunoSEQ multiplex PCR; TCRdb's copy has only in-frame clones and lacks some. The table lists fewer than 80,000 clones, 93% of them singletons, with 4.5% to 6.5% in the top ten. Sequenced material: CD8+ T cells sorted from blood. The receptors shown here come from a human donor in good health.

The chain is built from TRBV27 and TRBJ2-7; 9 nucleotides match TRBD1. This CDR3 region has 15 residues. Germline CDR1 reads MNHEY; CDR2 reads SMNVEV (reference sequence). J gave up 4 bases and V 5 bases, and 9 bases lay outside the gene matches. The CDR3 region has the DNA TGTGCCAGCAGTGGGAACAGGGGGCTCGGGTACGAGCAGTACTTC. Residues: CASSGNRGLGYEQYF.

The DNA of the CDR3 is TGTGCCAGCACGGGGGGTCTATCCTACGAGCAGTACTTC. Its translation: CASTGGLSYEQYF. The V and J genes are TRBV2 and TRBJ2-7; 7 nucleotides line up with TRBD2. Per the germline V gene, CDR1 is SNHLY and CDR2 is FYNNEI. This CDR3 spans 13 amino acids. The junction had 4 bases not matched to a gene; V was cut back by 7 bases and J by 1 base.

The chain recombines TRBV11-3 with TRBJ2-7, with D possibly matching TRBD1 (6 bases). In germline, CDR1 is SGHNT, CDR2 YENEEA. Trimming removed 5 bases at V and 6 bases at J, with 14 bases between. The CDR3 totals 13 residues. CDR3 nucleotides: TGTGCCAGCAGCCCATCAGGGGCGCCCGAGCAGTACTTC. Its protein product is CASSPSGAPEQYF.

V gene TRBV18 combines with J gene TRBJ2-1, with D maybe TRBD1 (5 bases). The CDR3 has 15 amino acids. CDR1 KGHSH and CDR2 LQKENI come from the germline V gene. V was clipped by 0 bases and J by 6 bases, with 12 bases between them. CDR3 loop: CASSPPQETVNEQFF. CDR3 DNA sequence: TGTGCCAGCTCACCACCGCAGGAGACAGTCAATGAGCAGTTCTTC. Drawing the rest from reference TRBV18 and TRBJ2-1, the complete variable domain is NAGVMQNPRHLVRRRGQEARLRCSPMKGHSHVYWYRQLPEEGLKFMVYLQKENIIDESGMPKERFSAEFPKEGPSILRIQQVVRGDSAAYFCASSPPQETVNEQFFGPGTRLTVL.

This rearrangement joins TRBV5-4 to TRBJ2-2, with D hard to call. The V gene's germline CDR1 is SGHNT and CDR2 YYREEE (reference sequence). The length of the CDR3 is 13 residues. Between the trimmed V and J ends, which lost 4 bases and 8 bases, there was a span of 12 bases. DNA for the CDR3: TGTGCCAGCAGCGGTCCTCCTGGGGGGGAGCTGTTTTTT. Protein product: CASSGPPGGELFF.

The rearrangement joins TRBV30 to TRBJ2-7; D is ambiguous. Per germline, CDR1 GTSNPN and CDR2 SVGIG (reference sequence). The CDR3 contains 12 residues. Trimming shortened V by 4 bases and J by 0 bases, and 7 bases separated the two germline ends. CDR3 region: CAWTQSSYEQYF. As DNA, the CDR3 is TGTGCCTGGACACAGAGCTCCTACGAGCAGTACTTC.

The V call is TRBV9, the J call TRBJ2-2; D perhaps matches TRBD1 (5 bases). The V end lost 2 bases, the J end lost 0 bases, and 8 bases lay between the germline ends. CDR1 and CDR2 (germline): SGDLS, YYNGEE. There are 15 residues in the CDR3. The chain's CDR3 is CASSVWTTNTGELFF. DNA of the CDR3: TGTGCCAGCAGCGTCTGGACAACGAACACCGGGGAGCTGTTTTTT. Variable domain in full (rest from reference TRBV9 and TRBJ2-2): DSGVTQTPKHLITATGQRVTLRCSPRSGDLSVYWYQQSLDQGLQFLIQYYNGEERAKGNILERFSAQQFPDLHSELNLSSLELGDSALYFCASSVWTTNTGELFFGEGSRLTVL.